This T cell receptor beta chain was identified during a study of early T cells in non-severe SARS-CoV-2 infection. Study-level background: It was bulk RNA from unsorted whole blood that was sequenced, and the chains were unpaired. Broader study findings: Clonotype matching in VDJdb favored anti-spike CD8 responses and did not capture private and CD4 specificities.

This clonotype has a handful of counts. What it binds is not known. Each CDR3 protein gets one entry after TCRdb re-called the 5' RACE reads with MiXCR. The table has some 28,000 distinct CDR3 sequences, roughly a tenth seen once. Material for sequencing was whole blood. The sequence was collected from an adult who was a healthcare worker with PCR-confirmed SARS-CoV-2 infection or an uninfected control (not recorded which).

The CDR3 region is CASSLTGGGDTEAFF. CDR3 coding DNA: TGTGCCAGCAGTTTAACCGGGGGGGGAGACACTGAAGCTTTCTTT. The J gene is TRBJ1-1, the V gene TRBV12-3 or TRBV12-4; possibly TRBD1 for D (5 bases). Trimming stripped 2 bases from V and 3 bases from J, with 13 bases between. The CDR3 extends over 15 amino acids.